This T cell receptor (beta chain) was sequenced for a study of OX40 agonist ivuxolimab in advanced cancers. Overall study results and limits: With doses of 0.1 to 3.0 mg/kg, CD4+ and CD8+ blood T cells had undergone clonal expansion by week 6.

TCRdb's table, derived via immunoSEQ multiplex PCR, lists solely in-frame clones and lacks some. The table has about 91,000 clones, roughly 86% seen once. Turning to this clone: Its antigen remains unknown.

Trimming left V 6 bases short and J 2 bases short, with 14 bases between. This CDR3 is built from 14 residues. The germline gives CDR1 MNHEY, CDR2 SMNVEV (reference sequence). The chain couples TRBV27 to TRBJ2-7; tentative D call: TRBD1 (5 bases). The receptor was derived from an adult with an advanced solid tumor such as melanoma, head and neck, liver or kidney cancer. The sequencing here drew on CD4+ or CD8+ T cells sorted from blood, taken in a trial of the OX40 agonist ivuxolimab. This CDR3 is CASRRQSLAYEQYF. The CDR3 region has the DNA TGTGCCAGCAGGAGACAGTCTTTAGCCTACGAGCAGTACTTC.